The subject of this entry is one TCR beta chain. The sample belongs to a study of T cell changes during pregnancy in multiple sclerosis. Here immunoSEQ multiplex PCR was the method, and the copy in TCRdb shows in-frame clones only, minus some. The sample has about 60,000 clones, 90% seen once. CDR3 size: 11 residues. The V gene's germline CDR1 is SQVTM and CDR2 ANQGSEA. Trimming removed 6 bases from V and 6 bases from J; junction bases left unmatched: 4. The sequenced sample was peripheral blood, obtained in the third trimester of pregnancy. The receptor's source is a female donor in good health, enrolled as a control in a pregnancy study. The V call is TRBV29-1, the J call TRBJ1-1, with TRBD1 matching 7 bases. CDR3 sequence reads: CSVRQGSEAFF. The CDR3 DNA sequence: TGCAGCGTAAGACAGGGCTCTGAAGCTTTCTTT.